This T cell receptor beta chain was profiled in a study of response to subunit inactivated influenza vaccine. General study points: Authors suggested seasonal influenza vaccinations each recruit few new T cells.

TCRdb used MiXCR to reprocess the RT-PCR reads, holding one entry per CDR3 protein. The profile covers about 610,000 distinct CDR3 sequences, with about 14% appearing a single time and over 8.5% taken by the ten largest. This clonotype was observed a handful of times. Its target is unknown. The CDR3 spans 16 residues. Trimming removed 6 bases at V and 2 bases at J, with 19 bases between. Sample: PBMCs from blood, taken roughly 13 days after vaccination. This chain joins TRBV12-3 or TRBV12-4 and TRBJ1-1; D is unresolved. The sequence was collected from a man in his forties or fifties who received an inactivated influenza vaccine. The CDR3 coding sequence is TGTGCCAGCAGCGATCCCGGCGGGTTCACAAACACTGAAGCTTTCTTT. It translates to CASSDPGGFTNTEAFF.